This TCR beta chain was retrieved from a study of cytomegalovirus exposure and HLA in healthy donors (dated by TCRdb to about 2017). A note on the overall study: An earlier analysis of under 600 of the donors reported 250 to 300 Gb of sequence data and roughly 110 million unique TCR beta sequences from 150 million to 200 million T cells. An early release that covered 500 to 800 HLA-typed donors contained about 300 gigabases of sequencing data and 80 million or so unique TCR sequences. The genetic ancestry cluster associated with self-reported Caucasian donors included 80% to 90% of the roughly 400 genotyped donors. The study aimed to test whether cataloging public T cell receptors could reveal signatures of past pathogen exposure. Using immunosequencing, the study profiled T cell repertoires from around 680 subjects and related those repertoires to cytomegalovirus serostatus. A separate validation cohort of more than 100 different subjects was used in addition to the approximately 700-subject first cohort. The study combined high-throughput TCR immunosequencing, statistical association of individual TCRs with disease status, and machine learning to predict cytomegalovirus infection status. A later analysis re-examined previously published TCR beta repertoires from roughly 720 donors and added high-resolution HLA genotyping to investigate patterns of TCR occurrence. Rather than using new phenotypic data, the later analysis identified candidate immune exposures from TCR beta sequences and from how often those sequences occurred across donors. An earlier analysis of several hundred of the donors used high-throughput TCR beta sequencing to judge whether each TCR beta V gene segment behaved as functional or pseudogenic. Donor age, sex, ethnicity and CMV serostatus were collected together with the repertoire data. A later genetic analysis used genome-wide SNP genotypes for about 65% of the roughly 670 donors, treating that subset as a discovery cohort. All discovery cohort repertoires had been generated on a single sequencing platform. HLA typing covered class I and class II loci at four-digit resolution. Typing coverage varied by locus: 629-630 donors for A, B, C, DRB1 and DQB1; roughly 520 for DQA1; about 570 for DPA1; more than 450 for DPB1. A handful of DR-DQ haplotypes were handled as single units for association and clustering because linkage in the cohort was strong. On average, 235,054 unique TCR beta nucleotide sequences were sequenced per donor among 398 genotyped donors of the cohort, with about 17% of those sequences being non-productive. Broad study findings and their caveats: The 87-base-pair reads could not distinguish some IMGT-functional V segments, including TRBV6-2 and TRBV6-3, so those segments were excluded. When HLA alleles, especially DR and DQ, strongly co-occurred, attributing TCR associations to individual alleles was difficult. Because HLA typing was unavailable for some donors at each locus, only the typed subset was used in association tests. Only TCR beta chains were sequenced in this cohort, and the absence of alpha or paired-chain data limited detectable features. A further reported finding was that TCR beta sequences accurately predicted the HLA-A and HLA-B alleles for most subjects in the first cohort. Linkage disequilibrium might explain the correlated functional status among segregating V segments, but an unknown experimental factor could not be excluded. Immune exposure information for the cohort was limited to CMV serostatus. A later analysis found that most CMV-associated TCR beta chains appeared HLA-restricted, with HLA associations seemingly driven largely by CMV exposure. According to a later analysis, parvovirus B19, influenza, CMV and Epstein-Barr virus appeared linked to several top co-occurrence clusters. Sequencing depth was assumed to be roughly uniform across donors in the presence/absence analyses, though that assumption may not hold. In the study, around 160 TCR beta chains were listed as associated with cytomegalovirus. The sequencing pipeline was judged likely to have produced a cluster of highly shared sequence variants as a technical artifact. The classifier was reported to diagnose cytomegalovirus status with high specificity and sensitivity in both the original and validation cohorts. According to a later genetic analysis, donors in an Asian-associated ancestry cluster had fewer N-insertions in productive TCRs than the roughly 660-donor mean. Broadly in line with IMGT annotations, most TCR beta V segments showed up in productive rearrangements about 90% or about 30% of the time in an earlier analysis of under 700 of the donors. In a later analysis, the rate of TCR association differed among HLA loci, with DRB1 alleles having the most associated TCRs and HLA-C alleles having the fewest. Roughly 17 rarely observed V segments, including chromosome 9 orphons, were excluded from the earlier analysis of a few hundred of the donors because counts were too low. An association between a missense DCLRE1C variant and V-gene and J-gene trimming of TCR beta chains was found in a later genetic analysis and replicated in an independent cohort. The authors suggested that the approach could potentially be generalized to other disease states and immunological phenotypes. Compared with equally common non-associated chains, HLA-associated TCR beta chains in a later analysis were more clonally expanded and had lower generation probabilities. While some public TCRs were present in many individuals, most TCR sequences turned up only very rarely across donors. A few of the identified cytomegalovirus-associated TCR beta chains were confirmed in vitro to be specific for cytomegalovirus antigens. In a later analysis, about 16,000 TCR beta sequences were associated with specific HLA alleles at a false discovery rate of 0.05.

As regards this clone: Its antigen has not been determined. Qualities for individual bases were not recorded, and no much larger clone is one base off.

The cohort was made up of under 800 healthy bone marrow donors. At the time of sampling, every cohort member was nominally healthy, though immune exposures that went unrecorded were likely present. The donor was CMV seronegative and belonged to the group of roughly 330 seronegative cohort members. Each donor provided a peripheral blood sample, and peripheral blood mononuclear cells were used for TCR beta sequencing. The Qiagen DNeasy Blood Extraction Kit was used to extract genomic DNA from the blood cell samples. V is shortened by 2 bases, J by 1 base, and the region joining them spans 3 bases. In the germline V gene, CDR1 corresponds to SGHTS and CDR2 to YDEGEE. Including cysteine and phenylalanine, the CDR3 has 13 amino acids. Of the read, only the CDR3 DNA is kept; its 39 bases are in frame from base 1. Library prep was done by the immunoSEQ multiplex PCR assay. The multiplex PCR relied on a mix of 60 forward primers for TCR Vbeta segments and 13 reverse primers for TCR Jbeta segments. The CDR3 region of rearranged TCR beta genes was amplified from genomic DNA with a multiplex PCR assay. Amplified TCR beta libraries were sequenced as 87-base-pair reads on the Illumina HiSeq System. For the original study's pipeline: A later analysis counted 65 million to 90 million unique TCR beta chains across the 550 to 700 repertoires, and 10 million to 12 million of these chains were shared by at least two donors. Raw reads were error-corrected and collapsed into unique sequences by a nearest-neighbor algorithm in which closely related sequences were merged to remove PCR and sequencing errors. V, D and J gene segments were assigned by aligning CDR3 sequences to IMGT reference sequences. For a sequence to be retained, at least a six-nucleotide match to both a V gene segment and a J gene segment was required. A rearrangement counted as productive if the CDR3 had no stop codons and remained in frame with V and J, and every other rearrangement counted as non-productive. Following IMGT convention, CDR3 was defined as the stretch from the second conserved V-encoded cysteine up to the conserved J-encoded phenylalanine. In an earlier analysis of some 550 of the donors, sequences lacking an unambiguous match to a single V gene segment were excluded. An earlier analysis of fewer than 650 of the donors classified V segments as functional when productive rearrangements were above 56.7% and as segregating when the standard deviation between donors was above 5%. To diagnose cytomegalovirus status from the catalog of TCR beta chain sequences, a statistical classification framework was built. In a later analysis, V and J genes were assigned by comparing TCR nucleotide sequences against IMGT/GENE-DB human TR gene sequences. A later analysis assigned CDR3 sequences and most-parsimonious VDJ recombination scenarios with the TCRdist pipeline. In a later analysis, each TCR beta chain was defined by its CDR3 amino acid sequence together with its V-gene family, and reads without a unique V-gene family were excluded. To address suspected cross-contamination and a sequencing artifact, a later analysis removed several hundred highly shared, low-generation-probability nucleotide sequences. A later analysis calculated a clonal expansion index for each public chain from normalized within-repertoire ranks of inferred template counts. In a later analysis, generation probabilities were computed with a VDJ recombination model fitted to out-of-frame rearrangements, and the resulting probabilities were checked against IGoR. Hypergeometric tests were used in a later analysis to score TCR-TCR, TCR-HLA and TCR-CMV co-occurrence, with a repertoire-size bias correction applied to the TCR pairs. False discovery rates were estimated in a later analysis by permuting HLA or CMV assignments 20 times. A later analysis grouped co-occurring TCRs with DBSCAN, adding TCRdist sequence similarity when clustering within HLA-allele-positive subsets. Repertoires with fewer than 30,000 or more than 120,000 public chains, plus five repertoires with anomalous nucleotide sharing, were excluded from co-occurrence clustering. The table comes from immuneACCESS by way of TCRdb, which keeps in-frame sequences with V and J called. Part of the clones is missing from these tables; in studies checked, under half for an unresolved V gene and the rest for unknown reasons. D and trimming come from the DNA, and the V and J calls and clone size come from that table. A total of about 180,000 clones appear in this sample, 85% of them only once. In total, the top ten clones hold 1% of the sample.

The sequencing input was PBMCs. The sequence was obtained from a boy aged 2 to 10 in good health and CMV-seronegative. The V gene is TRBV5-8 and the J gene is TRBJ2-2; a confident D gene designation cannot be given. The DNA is TGTGCCAGCAGCTTACAGAACACCGGGGAGCTGTTTTTT. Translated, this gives CASSLQNTGELFF.